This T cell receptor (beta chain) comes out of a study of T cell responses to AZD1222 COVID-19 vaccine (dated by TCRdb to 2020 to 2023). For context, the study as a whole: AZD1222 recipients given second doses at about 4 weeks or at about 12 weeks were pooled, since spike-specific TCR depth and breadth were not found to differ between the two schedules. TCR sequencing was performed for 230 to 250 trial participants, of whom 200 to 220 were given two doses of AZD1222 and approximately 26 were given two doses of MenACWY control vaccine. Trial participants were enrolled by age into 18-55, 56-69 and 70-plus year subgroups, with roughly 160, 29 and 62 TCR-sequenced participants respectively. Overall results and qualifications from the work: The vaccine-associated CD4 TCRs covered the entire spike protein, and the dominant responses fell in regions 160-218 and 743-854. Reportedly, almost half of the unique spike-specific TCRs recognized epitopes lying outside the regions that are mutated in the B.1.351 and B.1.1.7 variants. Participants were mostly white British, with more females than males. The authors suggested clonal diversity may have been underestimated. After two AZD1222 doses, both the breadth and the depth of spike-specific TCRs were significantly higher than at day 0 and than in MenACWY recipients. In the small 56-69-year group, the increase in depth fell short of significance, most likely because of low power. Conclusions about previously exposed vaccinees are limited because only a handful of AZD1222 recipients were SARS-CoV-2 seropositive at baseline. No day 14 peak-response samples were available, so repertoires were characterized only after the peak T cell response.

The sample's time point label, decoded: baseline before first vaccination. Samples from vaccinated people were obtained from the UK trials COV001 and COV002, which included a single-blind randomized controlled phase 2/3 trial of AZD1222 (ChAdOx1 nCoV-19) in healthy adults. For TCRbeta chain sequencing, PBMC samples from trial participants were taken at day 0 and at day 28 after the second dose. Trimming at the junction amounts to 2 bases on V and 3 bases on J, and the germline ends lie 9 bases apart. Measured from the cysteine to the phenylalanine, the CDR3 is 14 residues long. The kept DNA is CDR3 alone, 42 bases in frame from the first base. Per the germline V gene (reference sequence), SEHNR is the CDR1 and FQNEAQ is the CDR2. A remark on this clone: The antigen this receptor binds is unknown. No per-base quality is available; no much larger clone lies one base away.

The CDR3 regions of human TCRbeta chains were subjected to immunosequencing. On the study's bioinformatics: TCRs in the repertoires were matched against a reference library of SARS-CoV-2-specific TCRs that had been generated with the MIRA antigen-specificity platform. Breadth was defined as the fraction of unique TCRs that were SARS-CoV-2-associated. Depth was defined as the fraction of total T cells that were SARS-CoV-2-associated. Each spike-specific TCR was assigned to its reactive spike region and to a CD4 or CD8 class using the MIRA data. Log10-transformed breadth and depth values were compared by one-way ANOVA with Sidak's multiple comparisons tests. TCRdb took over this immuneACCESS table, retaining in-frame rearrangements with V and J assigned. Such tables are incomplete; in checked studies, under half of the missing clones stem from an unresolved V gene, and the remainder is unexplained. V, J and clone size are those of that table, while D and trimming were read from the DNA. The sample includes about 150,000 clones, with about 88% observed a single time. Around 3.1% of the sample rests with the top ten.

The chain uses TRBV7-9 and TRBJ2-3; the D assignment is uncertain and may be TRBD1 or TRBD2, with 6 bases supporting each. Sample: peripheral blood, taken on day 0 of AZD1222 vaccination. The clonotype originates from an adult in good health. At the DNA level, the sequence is TGTGCCAGCAGCTTAACAGGGAGGACAGATACGCAGTATTTT. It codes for CASSLTGRTDTQYF.